This T cell receptor (beta chain) emerged from a study of Ad26.COV2.S vaccination and SARS-CoV-2 variants. Overall study context: Into the muscle, Ad26.COV2.S was dosed once or twice, 56 days apart. The study's findings and limits: In TCR breadth and depth analyses, total T cell responses may have been underestimated. Vaccinees and placebo recipients showed similar non-spike TCR breadth.

Treatment here: about 20 received Ad26.COV2.S at low or high dose, single or two shots; roughly five received placebo; per-sample allocation not given. Each sample was drawn 63 days after the first injection (of vaccine or placebo). An adult donor aged 18-55 years was enrolled in Boston. With regard to this clone: Its antigen remains unknown.

This CDR3 spans 14 amino acids. The V end lost 4 bases, the J end lost 5 bases, and 13 bases lay between the germline ends. Germline V CDR1 and CDR2: LNHDA, SQIVND (reference sequence). This table comes from immunoSEQ multiplex PCR, and its TCRdb copy is limited to in-frame clones, with some not included. The data hold more than 400,000 clones, with 92% observed a single time. This sequence originates from a person aged 18-60 years who received the Ad26.COV2.S COVID-19 vaccine or a placebo. This chain joins TRBV19 and TRBJ2-3; D is unresolved. This specimen consisted of peripheral blood, obtained in a trial of Ad26.COV2.S vaccine versus placebo. CDR3 in amino acids: CASSKFGSQDTQYF. Here the CDR3 DNA reads TGTGCCAGTAGTAAATTTGGCAGTCAAGATACGCAGTATTTT. The whole variable domain, filled in from reference TRBV19 and TRBJ2-3, reads DGGITQSPKYLFRKEGQNVTLSCEQNLNHDAMYWYRQDPGQGLRLIYYSQIVNDFQKGDIAEGYSVSREKKESFPLTVTSAQKNPTAFYLCASSKFGSQDTQYFGPGTRLTVL.